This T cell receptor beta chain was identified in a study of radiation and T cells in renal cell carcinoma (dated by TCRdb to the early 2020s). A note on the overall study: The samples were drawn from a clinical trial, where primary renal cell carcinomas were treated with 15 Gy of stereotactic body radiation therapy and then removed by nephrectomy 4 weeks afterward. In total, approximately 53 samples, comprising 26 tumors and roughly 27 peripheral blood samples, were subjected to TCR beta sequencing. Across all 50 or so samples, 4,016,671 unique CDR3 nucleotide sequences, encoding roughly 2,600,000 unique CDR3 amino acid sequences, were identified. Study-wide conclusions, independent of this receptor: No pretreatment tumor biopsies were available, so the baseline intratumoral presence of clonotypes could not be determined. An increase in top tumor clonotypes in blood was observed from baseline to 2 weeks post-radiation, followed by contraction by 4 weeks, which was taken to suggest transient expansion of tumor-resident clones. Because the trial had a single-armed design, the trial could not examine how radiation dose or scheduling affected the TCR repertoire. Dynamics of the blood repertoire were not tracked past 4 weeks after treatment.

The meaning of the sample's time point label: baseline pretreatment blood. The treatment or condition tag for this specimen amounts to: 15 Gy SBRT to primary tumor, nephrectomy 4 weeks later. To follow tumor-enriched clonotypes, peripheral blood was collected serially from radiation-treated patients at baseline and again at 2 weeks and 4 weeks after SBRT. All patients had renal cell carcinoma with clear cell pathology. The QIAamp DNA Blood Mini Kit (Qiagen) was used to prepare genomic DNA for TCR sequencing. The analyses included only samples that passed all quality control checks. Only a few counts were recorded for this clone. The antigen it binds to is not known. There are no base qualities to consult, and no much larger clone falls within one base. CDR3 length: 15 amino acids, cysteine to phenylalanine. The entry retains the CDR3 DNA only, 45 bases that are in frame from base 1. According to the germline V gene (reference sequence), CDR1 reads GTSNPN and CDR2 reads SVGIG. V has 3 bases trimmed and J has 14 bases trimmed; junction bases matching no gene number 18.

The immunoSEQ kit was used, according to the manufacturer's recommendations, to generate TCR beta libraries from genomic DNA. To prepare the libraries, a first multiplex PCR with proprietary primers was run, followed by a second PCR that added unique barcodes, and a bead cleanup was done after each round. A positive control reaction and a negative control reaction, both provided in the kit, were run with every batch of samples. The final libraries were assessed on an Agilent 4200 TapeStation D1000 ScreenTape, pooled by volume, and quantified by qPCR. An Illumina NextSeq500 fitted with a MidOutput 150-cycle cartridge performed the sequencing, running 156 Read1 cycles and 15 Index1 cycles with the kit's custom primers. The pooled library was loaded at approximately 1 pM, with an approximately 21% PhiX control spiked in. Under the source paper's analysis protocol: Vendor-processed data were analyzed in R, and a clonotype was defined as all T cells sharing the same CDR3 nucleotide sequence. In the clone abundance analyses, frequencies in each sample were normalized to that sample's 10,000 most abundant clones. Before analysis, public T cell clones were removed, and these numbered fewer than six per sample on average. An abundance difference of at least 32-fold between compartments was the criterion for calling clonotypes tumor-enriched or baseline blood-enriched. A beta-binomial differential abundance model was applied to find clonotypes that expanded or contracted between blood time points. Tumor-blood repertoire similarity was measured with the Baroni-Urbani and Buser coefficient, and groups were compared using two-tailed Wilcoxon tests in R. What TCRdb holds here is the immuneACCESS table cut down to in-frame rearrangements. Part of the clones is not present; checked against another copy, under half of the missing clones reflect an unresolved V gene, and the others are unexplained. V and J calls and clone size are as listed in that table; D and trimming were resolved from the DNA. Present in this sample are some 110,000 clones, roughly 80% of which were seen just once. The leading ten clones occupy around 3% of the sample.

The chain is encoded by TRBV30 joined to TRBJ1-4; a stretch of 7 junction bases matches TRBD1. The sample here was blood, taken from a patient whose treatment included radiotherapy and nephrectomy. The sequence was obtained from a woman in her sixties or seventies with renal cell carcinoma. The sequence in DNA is TGTGCCTGGAGGTCTTGGGACAGACCCTTGAACGGCCTGTTTTTT. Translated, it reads CAWRSWDRPLNGLFF.